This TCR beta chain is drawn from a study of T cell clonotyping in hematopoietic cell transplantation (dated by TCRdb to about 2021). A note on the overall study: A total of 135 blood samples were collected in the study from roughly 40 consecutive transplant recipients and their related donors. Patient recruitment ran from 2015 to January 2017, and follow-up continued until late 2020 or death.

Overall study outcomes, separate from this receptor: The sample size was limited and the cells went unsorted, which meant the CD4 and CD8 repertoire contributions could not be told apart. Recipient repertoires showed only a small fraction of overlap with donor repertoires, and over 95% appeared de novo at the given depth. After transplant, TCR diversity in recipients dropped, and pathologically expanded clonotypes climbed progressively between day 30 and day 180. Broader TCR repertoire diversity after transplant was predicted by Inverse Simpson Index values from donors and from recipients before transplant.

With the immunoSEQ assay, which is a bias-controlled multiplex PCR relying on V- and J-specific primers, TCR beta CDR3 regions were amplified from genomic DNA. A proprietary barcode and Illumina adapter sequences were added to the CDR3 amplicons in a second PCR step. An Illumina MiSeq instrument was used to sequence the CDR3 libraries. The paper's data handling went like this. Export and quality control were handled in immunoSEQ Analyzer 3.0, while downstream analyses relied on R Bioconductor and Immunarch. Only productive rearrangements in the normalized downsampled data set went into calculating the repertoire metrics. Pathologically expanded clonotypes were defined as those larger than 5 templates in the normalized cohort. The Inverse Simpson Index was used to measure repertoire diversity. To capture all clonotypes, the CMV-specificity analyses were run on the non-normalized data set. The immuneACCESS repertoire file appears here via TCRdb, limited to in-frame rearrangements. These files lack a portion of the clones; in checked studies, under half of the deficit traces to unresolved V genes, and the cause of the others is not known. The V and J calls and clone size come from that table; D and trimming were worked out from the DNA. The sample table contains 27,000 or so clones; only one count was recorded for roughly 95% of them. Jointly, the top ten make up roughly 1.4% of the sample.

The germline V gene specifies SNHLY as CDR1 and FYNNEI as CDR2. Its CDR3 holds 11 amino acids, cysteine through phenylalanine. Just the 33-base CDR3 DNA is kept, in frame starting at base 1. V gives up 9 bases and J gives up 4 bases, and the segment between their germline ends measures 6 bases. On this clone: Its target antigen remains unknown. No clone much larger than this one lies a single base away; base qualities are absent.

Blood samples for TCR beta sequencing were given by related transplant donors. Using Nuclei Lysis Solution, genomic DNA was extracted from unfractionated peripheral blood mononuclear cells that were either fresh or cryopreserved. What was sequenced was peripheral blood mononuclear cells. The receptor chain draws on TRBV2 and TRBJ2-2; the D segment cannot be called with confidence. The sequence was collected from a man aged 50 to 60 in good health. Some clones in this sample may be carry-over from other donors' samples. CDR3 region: CASMSTGELFF. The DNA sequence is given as TGTGCCAGTATGAGCACCGGGGAGCTGTTTTTT. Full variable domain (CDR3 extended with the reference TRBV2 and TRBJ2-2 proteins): EPEVTQTPSHQVTQMGQEVILRCVPISNHLYFYWYRQILGQKVEFLVSFYNNEISEKSEIFDDQFSVERPDGSNFTLKIRSTKLEDSAMYFCASMSTGELFFGEGSRLTVL.